Following are 13 T cell receptor beta chains from one sample sequenced in a study of identical twins. TCRdb redid the calling of the 5' RACE reads with MiXCR, one entry per CDR3 protein. The sample carries roughly 1.6 million distinct CDR3 sequences, 32% recorded once. The sequenced material came from cord blood. The receptors originated from a newborn girl in good health.

This clonotype was seen only a few times. The chain links TRBV5-4 to TRBJ2-1; 12 bases are shared with TRBD2. Germline lookup yields CDR1 SGHNT and CDR2 YYREEE (reference sequence). With 3 bases clipped from V and 0 bases from J, the junction kept 7 bases outside the gene matches. CDR3 length: 18 amino acids. The CDR3 loop reads CASSSWTSGTPSYNEQFF. The CDR3 DNA follows: TGTGCCAGCAGCTCGTGGACTAGCGGGACCCCCTCCTACAATGAGCAGTTCTTC. The variable domain in full, with the rest retrieved from reference TRBV5-4 and TRBJ2-1, is ETGVTQSPTHLIKTRGQQVTLRCSSQSGHNTVSWYQQALGQGPQFIFQYYREEENGRGNFPPRFSGLQFPNYSSELNVNALELDDSALYLCASSSWTSGTPSYNEQFFGPGTRLTVL.

The chain recombines TRBV7-2 with TRBJ1-6, with D tentatively TRBD1 (5 bases). The CDR3 runs 15 residues. Trimming took 1 base from V and 7 from J, leaving 11 bases between them. Germline lookup yields CDR1 SGHTA and CDR2 FQGNSA. In DNA form, the CDR3 reads TGTGCCAGCAGCTTAGGAGACAGAATGAATTCACCCCTCCACTTT. This gives the protein CASSLGDRMNSPLHF.

This sequence joins TRBV24-1 and TRBJ2-3, with D unclear. CDR1 is KGHDR, CDR2 SFDVKD, per germline. The CDR3 totals 14 residues. Trimming pared 2 bases from V and 2 bases from J, leaving 7 bases between. Written as DNA, the CDR3 is TGTGCCACCAGTGATTCGAGGTTCACAGATACGCAGTATTTT. Protein product: CATSDSRFTDTQYF.

This clonotype occurred a few times. The genes are TRBV27 and TRBJ2-3; TRBD2 matches 7 bases. Germline-derived CDR1 and CDR2 are MNHEY and SMNVEV (reference sequence). V gave up 3 bases and J gave up 1 base; unmatched junction bases: 10. CDR3 length: 17 residues. The CDR3 bases are TGTGCCAGCAGTTTTCAGCGGGCTAGCGGCCGCACAGATACGCAGTATTTT. Encoded protein: CASSFQRASGRTDTQYF.

The chain recombines TRBV5-1 with TRBJ2-7; TRBD2 is a possible D gene (6 bases). Germline values: CDR1 SGHRS, CDR2 YFSETQ. V shed 4 bases and J shed 2 bases, with 16 bases lying between them. The CDR3 extends over 15 amino acids. The CDR3, as DNA: TGCGCCAGCAGCCTCGGGACTTCCTTGACCTACGAGCAGTACTTC. Its translation: CASSLGTSLTYEQYF.

This clonotype showed up just a few times. This chain uses TRBV20-1 with TRBJ2-5; D is unclear. The CDR3 runs to 12 residues. V lost 6 bases, J lost 1 base, and 9 bases lay in between. Germline lookup yields CDR1 DFQATT and CDR2 SNEGSKA (reference sequence). The CDR3 DNA reads as TGCAGTGCCTACCGGTCCCAAGAGACCCAGTACTTC. Translation: CSAYRSQETQYF.

This clonotype was detected a few times. The chain couples TRBV28 to TRBJ1-3; D perhaps matches TRBD1 (6 bases). The V gene lost 3 bases and the J gene lost 0 bases, with 15 bases spanning the gap. The germline gives CDR1 MDHEN, CDR2 SYDVKM. This CDR3 is 17 amino acids long. The CDR3: CASSFSPDSPSGNTIYF. The CDR3 DNA follows: TGTGCCAGCAGTTTCAGCCCGGACAGCCCCTCTGGAAACACCATATATTTT. The entire variable domain, with the rest obtained from reference TRBV28 and TRBJ1-3, is as follows: DVKVTQSSRYLVKRTGEKVFLECVQDMDHENMFWYRQDPGLGLRLIYFSYDVKMKEKGDIPEGYSVSREKKERFSLILESASTNQTSMYLCASSFSPDSPSGNTIYFGEGSWLTVV.

The rearrangement links TRBV3-1 to TRBJ1-2; the match to TRBD1 covers 11 bases. V shed 3 bases, J shed 6 bases, and the junction held 9 bases outside the gene matches. Germline V gives CDR1 LGHDT, CDR2 YNNKEL (reference sequence). This CDR3 spans 16 amino acids. CDR3 loop: CASSHPAGTGGNGYTF. The CDR3 DNA sequence: TGTGCCAGCAGCCATCCAGCCGGGACAGGGGGAAATGGCTACACCTTC.

The V and J genes are TRBV20-1 and TRBJ1-5; 7 bases match TRBD1. This CDR3 has 15 amino acids. V lost 0 bases, J lost 5 bases, and 7 bases stayed unmatched. Germline CDR1 is DFQATT and CDR2 is SNEGSKA (reference sequence). CDR3 residues: CSAREGARGYQPQHF. The CDR3 DNA sequence: TGCAGTGCTAGAGAAGGGGCCAGGGGGTATCAGCCCCAGCATTTT.

The gene calls are TRBV7-2 and TRBJ2-1; D may be TRBD2 (7 bases). The V and J ends lost 5 bases and 4 bases respectively, with 24 bases between them. CDR1 is SGHTA and CDR2 is FQGNSA in the germline V gene. CDR3 size: 18 residues. CDR3 protein: CASSPKGGGTSVYNEQFF. The CDR3 DNA reads as TGTGCCAGCAGCCCAAAGGGGGGGGGTACTAGCGTATACAATGAGCAGTTCTTC.

The chain employs TRBV15 and TRBJ2-1; D may correspond to TRBD1 or TRBD2 (6 bases each). The ends were cut back, 10 bases at V and 0 bases at J, with 16 bases in the middle. From germline, CDR1 is LNHNV and CDR2 YYDKDF (reference sequence). The CDR3 is made up of 15 amino acids. This CDR3 reads CASPPGAHSYNEQFF. Here the CDR3 DNA reads TGTGCCAGCCCCCCGGGGGCACACTCCTACAATGAGCAGTTCTTC.

The V and J genes are TRBV29-1 and TRBJ2-1; TRBD1 matches at 9 bases. CDR1 and CDR2 from the germline V gene are SQVTM and ANQGSEA. V trimming: 3 bases; J trimming: 4 bases; junction bases outside the gene matches: 4. CDR3 size: 14 residues. The CDR3 here is CSVEGTGSYNEQFF. Here the CDR3 DNA reads TGCAGCGTTGAGGGGACAGGGTCATACAATGAGCAGTTCTTC.

The chain links TRBV4-1 to TRBJ2-4; 7 positions match TRBD1. V was clipped by 1 base and J by 0 bases; unmatched bases: 12. In germline, CDR1 is MGHRA, CDR2 YSYEKL. CDR3 length: 19 amino acids. CDR3 in DNA: TGCGCCAGCAGCCAAGTTGCATGGACAGGTTTCCTAGCCAAAAACATTCAGTACTTC. Protein sequence: CASSQVAWTGFLAKNIQYF.